The TCR beta chain under discussion was sequenced for a study of T cell repertoires in cytomegalovirus infection. Study details: Public TCR beta signatures provided an indication of both CMV infection and a matching HLA type.

MiXCR was run by TCRdb on the reads, yielding one entry per CDR3 protein. The sample yields some 350,000 distinct CDR3 sequences, 15% to 20% seen once. Turning to this clonotype: Its antigen is unknown.

The length of the CDR3 is 14 residues. CDR1 MNHNS and CDR2 SASEGT come from the germline V gene. The V end was cut by 2 bases, the J end by 1 base, with 9 bases between. Study-level results: Using cumulative public TCR beta family frequency, the authors identified those who carried CMV together with the relevant HLA. Clonotype analysis showed dominance of the ex vivo response by HLA-C-restricted CMV-specific TCR beta clonotypes.

V gene TRBV6-1 combines with J gene TRBJ2-7; D may be TRBD1 (6 bases). Sequenced: PBMCs. The TCR sequence derives from a human donor in good health (CMV status not recorded). Some clones in this sample may be carry-over from other donors' samples. The CDR3 protein is CASSEHRVSYEQYF. The CDR3 DNA reads TGTGCCAGCAGTGAACACAGGGTGTCCTACGAGCAGTACTTC.